This note documents a single T cell receptor beta chain sequence. This record comes from a study of T cell changes during pregnancy in multiple sclerosis. CDR1 and CDR2 (germline): SGHVS, FNYEAQ. V was clipped by 1 base and J by 2 bases, with 12 bases between them. This CDR3 is 16 amino acids long. Only in-frame clones appear in the TCRdb table, and some are missing; sequencing was by immunoSEQ multiplex PCR. The sample yields about 27,000 clones, 88% seen once. V gene TRBV7-6 combines with J gene TRBJ2-1; tentative D call: TRBD1 (6 bases). The sequence was collected from a female donor with multiple sclerosis, enrolled in a pregnancy study. Sequenced material: CD8+ T cells from peripheral blood mononuclear cells, taken in the second trimester of pregnancy. CDR3 residues: CASSLETGWTYNEQFF. In DNA, the CDR3 is TGTGCCAGCAGCTTAGAGACAGGTTGGACCTACAATGAGCAGTTCTTC.